In its sample, the clone carrying this T cell receptor beta chain was seen once. This sample is drawn from a study of blood T cell repertoires in COVID-19. The data were produced by immunoSEQ multiplex PCR, yet TCRdb's version contains in-frame clones alone and is incomplete. This table holds more than 80,000 clones, over 55% found once. This sequence was found in a human donor with acute or convalescent COVID-19. The donor label of this sample is uncertain. Sequencing was done on a sample of peripheral blood.

CDR3 in DNA: TGTGCCAGCAGTCCCCTAGACAGCCCGAATCAGCCCCAGCATTTT. Translation: CASSPLDSPNQPQHF. This chain connects TRBV6-2 or TRBV6-3 to TRBJ1-5; D possibly corresponds to TRBD1 (5 bases). CDR3 length: 15 residues. V gave up 5 bases and J gave up 4 bases, with 15 bases separating them. Germline assignment: CDR1 MNHEY and CDR2 SVGEGT.